This entry lists 28 T cell receptor beta chains sequenced from one sample in a study of blood T cell repertoires in COVID-19. Assay used: immunoSEQ multiplex PCR; TCRdb lists only in-frame clones, some missing. Here the sample spans roughly 390,000 clones, about 85% being singletons. Sequenced material: peripheral blood. The receptors were gathered from a woman between 18 and 29 years old with acute or convalescent COVID-19.

The V gene is TRBV6-1, the J gene TRBJ2-2, with TRBD2 as a possible D gene (6 bases). V lost 2 bases and J lost 0, with 16 bases in between. Looked up from germline, CDR1 is MNHNS and CDR2 is SASEGT. This CDR3 comprises 18 residues. Here the CDR3 DNA reads TGTGCCAGCAGTGAAAATAATGTCGGGGGAGCGAACACCGGGGAGCTGTTTTTT. Translation: CASSENNVGGANTGELFF.

The chain is built from TRBV12-3 or TRBV12-4 and TRBJ1-1; 7 bases map to TRBD1. V was clipped by 8 bases and J by 1 base; unmatched bases: 4. This CDR3 is built from 13 residues. The CDR3 bases are TGTGCCAGCGACAGGGAAAAGAACACTGAAGCTTTCTTT. It encodes CASDREKNTEAFF.

The V gene is TRBV10-2, the J gene TRBJ1-2; 7 nucleotides line up with TRBD1. The CDR3 sequence is 14 residues long. The germline V gene has CDR1 WSHSY and CDR2 SAAADI. The V and J ends lost 3 bases and 4 bases, in that order; junction bases with no gene match: 5. The DNA of the CDR3 is TGCGCCAGCAGTGAAGAGGACAGGATCTATGGCTACACCTTC. It translates to CASSEEDRIYGYTF.

The chain recombines TRBV7-3 with TRBJ2-4, with 7 bases that match TRBD1. J lost 5 bases, V lost 8 bases, and 12 bases had no gene match. CDR1 SGHTA and CDR2 FQGTGA come from the germline V gene. The CDR3 sequence is 15 residues long. CDR3 sequence (DNA): TGTGCCAGCTCAACAGGGGTTGGGAGCGAAAACATTCAGTACTTC. Its protein product is CASSTGVGSENIQYF.

V gene TRBV10-1 combines with J gene TRBJ2-7; 9 nucleotides match TRBD2. Germline V gene lookup returns CDR1 WNHNN and CDR2 SYGVQD (reference sequence). The length of the CDR3 is 15 residues. With 3 bases clipped from V and 4 bases from J, the junction kept 7 bases outside the gene matches. The chain's CDR3 is CASSESSGGLYEQYF. The CDR3 DNA reads TGCGCCAGCAGTGAATCGAGCGGGGGGTTATACGAGCAGTACTTC.

J is TRBJ2-2 and V is TRBV29-1; a possible D gene is TRBD1 (6 bases). The V end was cut by 0 bases, the J end by 0 bases, with 11 bases between. This CDR3 has 16 amino acids. The germline V gene has CDR1 SQVTM and CDR2 ANQGSEA. The CDR3: CSVEEEGHANTGELFF. The CDR3 coding sequence is TGCAGCGTTGAAGAAGAGGGACACGCGAACACCGGGGAGCTGTTTTTT.

The gene calls are TRBV7-9 and TRBJ1-1; TRBD1 aligns across 8 bases. V lost 5 bases and J lost 11; bases outside the gene matches: 13. There are 14 residues in the CDR3. CDR1 is SEHNR and CDR2 is FQNEAQ in the germline V gene (reference sequence). CDR3 residues: CASSVDREGLAAFF. The CDR3 bases are TGTGCCAGCAGCGTGGACAGGGAGGGCCTAGCGGCTTTCTTT. Supplemented by reference TRBV7-9 and TRBJ1-1, the full variable domain reads DTGVSQNPRHKITKRGQNVTFRCDPISEHNRLYWYRQTLGQGPEFLTYFQNEAQLEKSRLLSDRFSAERPKGSFSTLEIQRTEQGDSAMYLCASSVDREGLAAFFGQGTRLTVV.

This chain links TRBV6-5 with TRBJ2-1; D gene ambiguous. V was pared by 6 bases and J by 3 bases, with 15 bases between. Looked up from germline, CDR1 is MNHEY and CDR2 is SVGAGI. This CDR3 is built from 15 residues. CDR3 in amino acids: CASSGSLILYNEQFF. CDR3 coding DNA: TGTGCCAGCAGCGGGTCTTTGATTCTCTACAATGAGCAGTTCTTC.

The V call is TRBV24-1, the J call TRBJ2-2; no clear D. The CDR3 runs 13 residues. Germline CDR1 and CDR2: KGHDR and SFDVKD. Trimming took 5 bases from V and 7 from J, leaving 10 bases between them. The CDR3 sequence: CATSGPRYGELFF. DNA for the CDR3: TGTGCCACCAGTGGACCTAGGTACGGGGAGCTGTTTTTT.

The chain has TRBV19 and TRBJ2-1, with TRBD2 identical over 10 bases. This CDR3 contains 15 residues. Germline V gene sequence: CDR1 LNHDA, CDR2 SQIVND (reference sequence). The V segment lost 5 bases and the J segment 7 bases; nucleotides outside the gene matches: 8. CDR3 in amino acids: CASSPAGGPYNEQFF. The CDR3 nucleotides are TGTGCCAGTAGTCCAGCGGGGGGGCCATATAATGAGCAGTTCTTC. Complete variable domain (other parts from reference TRBV19 and TRBJ2-1): DGGITQSPKYLFRKEGQNVTLSCEQNLNHDAMYWYRQDPGQGLRLIYYSQIVNDFQKGDIAEGYSVSREKKESFPLTVTSAQKNPTAFYLCASSPAGGPYNEQFFGPGTRLTVL.

The CDR3 spells CASSYRPGVSGNTIYF. The CDR3 nucleotides read TGTGCCAGCAGTTACCGCCCGGGGGTCTCTGGAAACACCATATATTTT. The chain joins TRBV6-5 to TRBJ1-3, with D maybe TRBD1 (5 bases). Germline V gene lookup returns CDR1 MNHEY and CDR2 SVGAGI. Between the trimmed V and J ends, which lost 2 bases and 0 bases, there was a span of 11 bases. The CDR3 is 16 amino acids.

The rearrangement links TRBV7-9 to TRBJ2-7, with D possibly being TRBD1 (5 bases). This CDR3 has 14 amino acids. Germline V lookup: CDR1 SEHNR, CDR2 FQNEAQ (reference sequence). Trimming left V 0 bases short and J 3 bases short, with 9 bases between. For the CDR3, the DNA is TGTGCCAGCAGCTTAGCGGGGCCGAGCTACGAGCAGTACTTC. It specifies CASSLAGPSYEQYF.

This clone was picked up one time. This rearrangement joins TRBV30 to TRBJ2-5; 11 bases are a match to TRBD2. Trimming at V came to 3 bases and at J to 2 bases, leaving 8 bases not matched to a gene. Germline V gene sequence: CDR1 GTSNPN, CDR2 SVGIG (reference sequence). CDR3 size: 16 residues. CDR3: CAWSAMGLAVQETQYF. The CDR3 DNA sequence: TGTGCCTGGAGCGCCATGGGACTAGCGGTGCAAGAGACCCAGTACTTC.

This rearrangement joins TRBV27 to TRBJ1-6; weak D call: TRBD1 (6 bases). Trimming pared 5 bases from V and 3 bases from J, leaving 14 bases between. Germline V CDR1 and CDR2: MNHEY, SMNVEV (reference sequence). CDR3 size: 16 residues. This CDR3 is CASSPLWDIYNSPLHF. CDR3 bases: TGTGCCAGCAGTCCCCTTTGGGACATCTATAATTCACCCCTCCACTTT.

The chain is built from TRBV13 and TRBJ2-7, with 9 bases matching TRBD2. The CDR3 length is 16 residues. The V gene end was trimmed by 1 base and the J gene end by 3 bases; junction bases not matched to a gene: 7. The germline V gene encodes CDR1 PRHDT and CDR2 FYEKMQ (reference sequence). The CDR3 coding sequence is TGTGCCAGCAGCTTAGTCGGGCGGGAGGGCCGCTACGAGCAGTACTTC. It is translated as CASSLVGREGRYEQYF.

V usage is TRBV15 and J usage is TRBJ2-3, with 12 bases lining up with TRBD2. Germline trimming cut 5 bases from V and 3 bases from J; bases unmatched to any gene: 3. Germline V gene lookup returns CDR1 LNHNV and CDR2 YYDKDF (reference sequence). The CDR3 extends over 15 amino acids. As DNA, the CDR3 is TGTGCCACCAGCCTGACTAGCGGGGGTACAGATACGCAGTATTTT. Amino acid sequence: CATSLTSGGTDTQYF.

V gene TRBV5-1 combines with J gene TRBJ2-5; 11 nucleotides agree with TRBD2. The junction had 7 bases not matched to a gene; V was cut back by 4 bases and J by 5 bases. Germline assignment: CDR1 SGHRS and CDR2 YFSETQ. The CDR3 totals 15 residues. In DNA form, the CDR3 reads TGCGCCAGCAGCGGTAGCGGGGGGGCCACGGAGACCCAGTACTTC. This translates into CASSGSGGATETQYF.

The chain combines TRBV11-2 with TRBJ1-3, with D tentatively TRBD1 (6 bases). The V end lost 0 bases, the J end lost 0 bases, and 12 bases lay between the germline ends. The CDR3 is 17 residues long. Germline CDR1 SGHAT, CDR2 FQNNGV. In nucleotides, the CDR3 is TGTGCCAGCAGCTTAGACCAGCAGGGGATCTCTGGAAACACCATATATTTT. Translated: CASSLDQQGISGNTIYF.

This CDR3 reads CASSESGLAGELFF. CDR3 sequence (DNA): TGCGCCAGCAGTGAGTCGGGACTAGCCGGGGAGCTGTTTTTT. V and J are TRBV10-2 and TRBJ2-2, with TRBD2 matching 8 bases. Trimming at V came to 0 bases and at J to 6 bases, leaving 0 bases not matched to a gene. CDR3 size: 14 residues. The germline CDR1 and CDR2 sequences are WSHSY and SAAADI.

This chain connects TRBV6-2 or TRBV6-3 to TRBJ2-7; the match to TRBD2 covers 8 bases. The germline CDR1 and CDR2 sequences are MNHEY and SVGEGT. CDR3 length: 14 amino acids. J lost 6 bases, V lost 7 bases, and 11 bases had no gene match. CDR3 sequence: CASTPGLVRGEQYF. CDR3 DNA sequence: TGTGCCAGCACCCCGGGACTAGTGCGAGGCGAGCAGTACTTC.

This clone came up once. The chain couples TRBV7-9 to TRBJ1-4; a possible D gene is TRBD1 (6 bases). This CDR3 is 14 amino acids long. The germline CDR1 and CDR2 sequences are SEHNR and FQNEAQ (reference sequence). V was trimmed by 1 base and J by 7 bases, leaving 10 bases between them. CDR3 protein: CASSLGGGVEKLFF. CDR3 bases: TGTGCCAGCAGCTTAGGAGGGGGTGTTGAAAAACTGTTTTTT.

The chain carries TRBV27 and TRBJ1-2; 9 nucleotides match TRBD1. Germline V gene lookup returns CDR1 MNHEY and CDR2 SMNVEV (reference sequence). This CDR3 spans 14 amino acids. With 6 bases clipped from V and 6 bases from J, the junction kept 8 bases outside the gene matches. DNA for the CDR3: TGTGCCAGCAGCGAGGGGGACAGGGTGGATGGCTACACCTTC. It codes for CASSEGDRVDGYTF.

The chain couples TRBV11-2 to TRBJ1-2; D is unclear. The V end lost 2 bases, the J end lost 7 bases, and 14 bases lay between the germline ends. The CDR3 runs 14 residues. Per the germline V gene, CDR1 is SGHAT and CDR2 is FQNNGV. The CDR3 DNA is TGTGCCAGCAGCTTACTCGACGCGTCGGGTGGCTACACCTTC. Its protein is CASSLLDASGGYTF. The full variable domain, with the rest looked up from reference TRBV11-2 and TRBJ1-2, is EAGVAQSPRYKIIEKRQSVAFWCNPISGHATLYWYQQILGQGPKLLIQFQNNGVVDDSQLPKDRFSAERLKGVDSTLKIQPAKLEDSAVYLCASSLLDASGGYTFGSGTRLTVV.

CDR3 in amino acids: CASSPKQGALYEQYF. The CDR3 nucleotides are TGTGCCAGCAGCCCCAAACAGGGGGCGCTCTACGAGCAGTACTTC. The chain combines TRBV7-6 with TRBJ2-7; 9 bases agree with TRBD1. V was pared by 5 bases and J by 3 bases, with 8 bases of the junction left unmatched. Per the germline V gene, CDR1 is SGHVS and CDR2 is FNYEAQ. The CDR3 spans 15 residues.

This chain joins TRBV28 and TRBJ1-1; TRBD1 might be the D (5 bases). V was trimmed by 7 bases and J by 2 bases, leaving 17 bases between them. Germline-derived CDR1 and CDR2 are MDHEN and SYDVKM. The CDR3 is made up of 15 amino acids. CDR3 nucleotides: TGTGCCAGCACCCACGGGGGGACCGCAAACACTGAAGCTTTCTTT. It is translated as CASTHGGTANTEAFF.

The genes are TRBV19 and TRBJ1-4; 8 bases line up with TRBD1. The CDR3 sequence is 16 residues long. V lost 6 bases, J lost 0 bases, and 6 bases stayed unmatched. CDR1 and CDR2 from the germline V gene are LNHDA and SQIVND (reference sequence). The CDR3 coding sequence is TGTGCCAGTAGCCAGGGGGCTATCGCAACTAATGAAAAACTGTTTTTT. Protein sequence: CASSQGAIATNEKLFF.

This chain connects TRBV6-2 or TRBV6-3 to TRBJ1-5; 7 positions agree with TRBD1. Germline V gives CDR1 MNHEY, CDR2 SVGEGT. After removal of 10 bases from V and 6 bases from J, the junction contained 9 bases not matched to a gene. This CDR3 comprises 13 residues. Here the CDR3 reads CAISQGEGQPQHF. CDR3 bases: TGTGCCATCAGCCAGGGGGAAGGTCAGCCCCAGCATTTT.

The chain employs TRBV4-1 and TRBJ2-1, with 9 positions matching TRBD2. Germline V gene sequence: CDR1 MGHRA, CDR2 YSYEKL. V lost 4 bases, J lost 7 bases, and 5 bases stayed unmatched. The CDR3 totals 14 residues. CDR3 sequence (DNA): TGCGCCAGCAGCCCGGGACTAGCATCTAATGAGCAGTTCTTC. It is translated as CASSPGLASNEQFF.